The clone carrying this TCR beta chain was detected a few times. The sample comes from a study of T cells in Graves' hyperthyroidism and ophthalmopathy. There were TCR beta CDR3 regions amplified from RNA transcripts. The HTBI primer set drove a first-round RT-PCR of the TCR CDR3. One entry per CDR3 protein results from TCRdb running MiXCR on the multiplex PCR reads. The sample lists some 550,000 distinct CDR3 sequences, around 20% occurring once. Reasons for excluding patients were uncontrolled infection, other autoimmune disease, pregnancy or lactation. The source material was blood. The receptor was isolated from a man between 18 and 35 years old with Graves' hyperthyroidism.

CDR3 region: CASSRTGRGESPLHF. The CDR3 bases are TGTGCCAGCAGCCGGACCGGCAGGGGCGAATCACCCCTCCACTTT. The chain links TRBV5-6 to TRBJ1-6, with D maybe TRBD1 (6 bases). Between the trimmed V and J ends, which lost 4 bases and 10 bases, there was a span of 18 bases. CDR1 and CDR2 (germline): SGHDT, YYEEEE. The CDR3 has 15 residues.